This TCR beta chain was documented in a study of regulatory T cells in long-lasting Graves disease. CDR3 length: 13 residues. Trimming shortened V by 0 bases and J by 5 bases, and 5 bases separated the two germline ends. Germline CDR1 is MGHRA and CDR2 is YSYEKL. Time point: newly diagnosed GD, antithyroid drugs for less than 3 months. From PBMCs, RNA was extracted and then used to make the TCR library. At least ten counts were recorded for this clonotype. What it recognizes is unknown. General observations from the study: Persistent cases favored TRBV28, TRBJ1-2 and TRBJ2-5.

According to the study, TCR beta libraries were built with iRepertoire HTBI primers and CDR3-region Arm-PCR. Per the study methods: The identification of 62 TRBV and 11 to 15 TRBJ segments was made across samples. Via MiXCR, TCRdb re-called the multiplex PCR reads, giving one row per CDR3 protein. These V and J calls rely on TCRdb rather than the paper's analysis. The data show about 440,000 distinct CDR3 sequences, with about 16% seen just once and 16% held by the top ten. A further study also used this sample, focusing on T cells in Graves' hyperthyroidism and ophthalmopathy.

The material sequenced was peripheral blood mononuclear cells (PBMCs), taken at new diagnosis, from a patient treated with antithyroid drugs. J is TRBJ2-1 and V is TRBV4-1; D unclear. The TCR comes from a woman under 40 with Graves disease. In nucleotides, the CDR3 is TGCGCCAGCAGCCAAGAGGGCAACAATGAGCAGTTCTTC. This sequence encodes CASSQEGNNEQFF.